The 6 T cell receptor beta chains given below trace back to one sample, sequenced in a study of response to subunit inactivated influenza vaccine. TCRdb used MiXCR to reprocess the RT-PCR reads, holding one entry per CDR3 protein. The sample includes around 710,000 distinct CDR3 sequences, approximately 15% of them seen just once. This material consisted of PBMCs from blood, taken less than 15 days before vaccination. The receptors were sampled from a man aged 50-59 years who received an inactivated influenza vaccine.

This clonotype came up many times. This chain links TRBV9 with TRBJ1-3; D gene uncertain. CDR1 is SGDLS, CDR2 YYNGEE, per germline. V was shortened by 0 bases and J by 0 bases, with 13 bases between the two germline ends. The CDR3 is made up of 17 amino acids. The CDR3 nucleotides read TGTGCCAGCAGCGTAGCCCCGGCCCAGAGCTCTGGAAACACCATATATTTT. Translated: CASSVAPAQSSGNTIYF.

This clonotype was counted once. In DNA, the CDR3 is TGTGCCAGCACCGAACAGGGGGCAATGAACACTGAAGCTTTCTTT. Protein sequence: CASTEQGAMNTEAFF. This chain links TRBV7-8 with TRBJ1-1; 9 positions agree with TRBD1. J was trimmed by 0 bases and V by 7 bases; bases with no gene match: 6. Germline CDR1 is SGHVS and CDR2 is FQNEAQ. The CDR3 consists of 15 residues.

CDR3 residues: CASSSGQNALNSPLHF. The CDR3 nucleotides read TGCGCCAGCAGCAGCGGACAGAACGCATTAAATTCACCCCTCCACTTT. The chain recombines TRBV5-1 with TRBJ1-6, with D possibly being TRBD1 (6 bases). This CDR3 is 16 amino acids long. The germline V gene has CDR1 SGHRS and CDR2 YFSETQ. V was trimmed by 4 bases and J by 7 bases, leaving 18 bases between them.

In its sample, this clonotype was seen a few times. The rearrangement uses TRBV12-3 or TRBV12-4 and TRBJ1-1; D ambiguous. V shed 3 bases and J shed 0 bases, with 14 bases lying between them. The CDR3 is 16 amino acids. CDR3 nucleotide sequence: TGTGCCAGCAGTTTCGGAGGGTTTGATGTGAACACTGAAGCTTTCTTT. Amino acid sequence: CASSFGGFDVNTEAFF.

Note on this clonotype: A much bigger clone sits one base away, suggesting this may be a read error. The genes are TRBV12-3 or TRBV12-4 and TRBJ2-1; 7 bases are shared with TRBD2. The V segment lost 3 bases and the J segment 4 bases; nucleotides outside the gene matches: 9. The CDR3 extends over 16 amino acids. CDR3 in amino acids: CASSFAPSGKYNEQFF. The CDR3 coding sequence is TGTGCCAGCAGTTTTGCGCCCAGCGGGAAATACAATGAGCAGTTCTTC.

This clonotype was recorded at least ten times. This sequence joins TRBV5-1 and TRBJ2-7; no definite D call. Trimming cost V 0 bases and J 3 bases, with 7 bases left between them. This CDR3 contains 13 residues. Germline lookup yields CDR1 SGHRS and CDR2 YFSETQ. The chain's CDR3 is CASSLDGNYEQYF. Written as DNA, the CDR3 is TGCGCCAGCAGCTTGGATGGCAACTACGAGCAGTACTTC.